This is a list of T cell receptor beta chains from one sample in a study of T cell responses to AZD1222 COVID-19 vaccine. Sequenced by immunoSEQ multiplex PCR; TCRdb stores in-frame clones only, minus some. Of roughly 150,000 clones listed, 90% to 95% are singletons. Source: peripheral blood, taken 28 days after the second AZD1222 dose. The source is an adult who received the AZD1222 COVID-19 vaccine. The CDR3 runs from the conserved cysteine through the conserved F or W. D genes are given only for firm matches. Clone size is given for some rows only: seen once, a few or many times, or a class if the clone is expanded.

CDR3 protein	CDR3 DNA	J gene	D gene	V gene	clone size
CASSWDSGETQYF	TGCGCCAGCAGCTGGGACAGTGGTGAGACCCAGTACTTC	TRBJ2-5	TRBD1	TRBV5-1	.
CASSQEGGNNSPLHF	TGCGCCAGCAGCCAAGAGGGGGGCAATAATTCACCCCTCCACTTT	TRBJ1-6	.	TRBV4-3	.
CASSLGLYGYTF	TGTGCCAGCAGCTTAGGACTTTATGGCTACACCTTC	TRBJ1-2	.	TRBV7-9	.
CASSYSTGGSTGELFF	TGTGCCAGCAGTTACTCTACAGGGGGCAGCACCGGGGAGCTGTTTTTT	TRBJ2-2	TRBD1	TRBV6-6	.
CASESPNYGYTF	TGTGCCAGCGAAAGCCCCAACTATGGCTACACCTTC	TRBJ1-2	.	TRBV9	.
CASSDDRVRYGYTF	TGTGCCAGCAGTGACGACAGGGTCAGGTATGGCTACACCTTC	TRBJ1-2	TRBD1	TRBV6-1	.
CASSADRGDYGYTF	TGTGCCAGCAGTGCGGACAGGGGGGACTATGGCTACACCTTC	TRBJ1-2	TRBD1	TRBV25-1	.
CASSLSGGQPQHF	TGTGCCAGCAGTTTATCTGGAGGACAGCCCCAGCATTTT	TRBJ1-5	.	TRBV27	.
CASSEGDIGYEQYF	TGTGCCAGCAGTGAAGGGGACATCGGCTACGAGCAGTACTTC	TRBJ2-7	.	TRBV6-1	.
CATSTAKNQPQHF	TGTGCCACCAGCACAGCAAAGAATCAGCCCCAGCATTTT	TRBJ1-5	.	TRBV15	.
CASSQGGTEAFF	TGTGCCAGCAGTCAAGGTGGCACTGAAGCTTTCTTT	TRBJ1-1	.	TRBV3-1/TRBV3-2	.
CASESDRRNNEQFF	TGTGCCAGCGAATCGGACAGGCGTAACAATGAGCAGTTCTTC	TRBJ2-1	TRBD1	TRBV2	.
CASTPGTGPFHEQYF	TGTGCCAGTACCCCCGGGACAGGTCCGTTTCACGAGCAGTACTTC	TRBJ2-7	TRBD1	TRBV19	.
CASSFGTADQETQYF	TGTGCCAGCAGCTTCGGGACAGCCGACCAAGAGACCCAGTACTTC	TRBJ2-5	TRBD1	TRBV11-3	.
CASSQGTEPIDSPLHF	TGTGCCAGCAGTCAAGGGACAGAACCCATTGATTCACCCCTCCACTTT	TRBJ1-6	TRBD1	TRBV6-2/TRBV6-3	.
CASTYLGIGQAFF	TGTGCCAGCACCTACCTGGGGATAGGGCAAGCTTTCTTT	TRBJ1-1	.	TRBV28	.
CASSPLNRVLGGYTF	TGTGCCAGCTCACCCCTAAACAGGGTACTGGGTGGCTACACCTTC	TRBJ1-2	.	TRBV18	.
CAISDPRQGANQPQHF	TGTGCCATCAGTGACCCTCGACAGGGGGCCAATCAGCCCCAGCATTTT	TRBJ1-5	TRBD1	TRBV10-3	.
CATSSWLQGEYGYTF	TGTGCCACCAGCAGCTGGTTACAGGGGGAGTATGGCTACACCTTC	TRBJ1-2	TRBD1	TRBV15	.
CASSLPGKATNYGYTF	TGTGCCAGCAGCTTGCCGGGGAAAGCGACTAACTATGGCTACACCTTC	TRBJ1-2	.	TRBV5-4	.
CASSDRTEYRGYTF	TGTGCCAGCAGCGATCGGACGGAGTACCGGGGCTACACCTTC	TRBJ1-2	.	TRBV7-9	once
CASSEAPAPYEQYF	TGTGCCAGCAGTGAAGCGCCGGCGCCTTACGAGCAGTACTTC	TRBJ2-7	.	TRBV2	.
CASSLARGGQRQAYGYTF	TGTGCCAGCAGCTTAGCGAGGGGTGGGCAAAGACAGGCATATGGCTACACCTTC	TRBJ1-2	.	TRBV7-9	.
CASSLMTSSYNEQFF	TGTGCCAGCAGCCTTATGACTAGCTCCTACAATGAGCAGTTCTTC	TRBJ2-1	.	TRBV7-3	.
CASSVISSPLHF	TGTGCCAGCAGCGTCATAAGTTCACCCCTCCACTTT	TRBJ1-6	.	TRBV28	.
CASRIPGQGPYEQYF	TGTGCCAGCAGAATACCGGGACAGGGCCCCTACGAGCAGTACTTC	TRBJ2-7	TRBD1	TRBV11-2	.
CASSSQTGTGYLGYTF	TGTGCCAGCAGCTCACAAACCGGGACAGGCTATCTGGGCTACACCTTC	TRBJ1-2	TRBD1	TRBV7-9	once
CASSLREGLAATDTQYF	TGTGCCAGCAGCTTGCGGGAGGGACTAGCGGCCACAGATACGCAGTATTTT	TRBJ2-3	TRBD2	TRBV5-5	.
CASSEVGTNTEAFF	TGTGCCAGCAGTGAGGTTGGCACGAACACTGAAGCTTTCTTT	TRBJ1-1	.	TRBV6-1	.
CASSSSGGTDTQYF	TGCGCCAGCAGCTCTTCAGGGGGCACAGATACGCAGTATTTT	TRBJ2-3	.	TRBV5-1	.
CASSPPPTGTGLALAKNIQYF	TGTGCCAGCTCACCGCCCCCCACCGGGACAGGGCTTGCCCTAGCCAAAAACATTCAGTACTTC	TRBJ2-4	TRBD1	TRBV18	.
CASSVGSGRESYEQYF	TGTGCCAGCAGCGTAGGTAGCGGGAGAGAGTCCTACGAGCAGTACTTC	TRBJ2-7	TRBD2	TRBV9	.
CASNPGWGSNYGYTF	TGTGCCAGTAACCCAGGGTGGGGGAGTAACTATGGCTACACCTTC	TRBJ1-2	.	TRBV19	.
CASSLFGRSINSPLHF	TGTGCCAGCAGTTTATTTGGCAGGAGCATAAATTCACCCCTCCACTTT	TRBJ1-6	.	TRBV28	.
CAISESTSGTSSYEQYF	TGTGCCATCAGTGAGTCGACTAGCGGGACAAGCTCCTACGAGCAGTACTTC	TRBJ2-7	TRBD2	TRBV10-3	.
CASSPKGSDTQYF	TGCGCCAGCAGCCCTAAGGGGTCAGATACGCAGTATTTT	TRBJ2-3	.	TRBV4-1	.
CASSRGGPNQPQHF	TGTGCCAGCAGTCGAGGGGGCCCCAATCAGCCCCAGCATTTT	TRBJ1-5	TRBD1	TRBV7-4	.
CASSLDLGTGAYEQYF	TGTGCCAGCAGCTTAGATCTGGGGACAGGGGCCTACGAGCAGTACTTC	TRBJ2-7	TRBD1	TRBV11-2	.
CASSDYSTNEKLFF	TGTGCCAGCAGTGATTACAGCACTAATGAAAAACTGTTTTTT	TRBJ1-4	.	TRBV2	.
CASRTPLKAFF	TGTGCCAGCAGAACGCCCTTAAAAGCTTTCTTT	TRBJ1-1	.	TRBV6-5	.
CASTPLGTGAYEQYF	TGTGCCAGCACCCCCCTGGGGACAGGGGCCTACGAGCAGTACTTC	TRBJ2-7	TRBD1	TRBV6-2/TRBV6-3	.
CAGSLRWQETQYF	TGTGCCGGCAGCTTAAGGTGGCAAGAGACCCAGTACTTC	TRBJ2-5	.	TRBV7-2	.
CASSQDFASGRADSYNEQFF	TGTGCCAGCAGCCAAGATTTCGCTAGCGGGAGGGCTGATTCCTACAATGAGCAGTTCTTC	TRBJ2-1	TRBD2	TRBV4-2	.
CASSSGDGLFF	TGTGCCAGCAGTTCGGGTGACGGTCTGTTTTTT	TRBJ1-4	.	TRBV28	.
CASSVATTGGRQETQYF	TGTGCCAGCAGCGTAGCTACGACGGGGGGGCGACAAGAGACCCAGTACTTC	TRBJ2-5	TRBD2	TRBV9	.
CASSYKQDSYPYEQYF	TGTGCCAGCAGTTACAAACAGGACAGTTACCCCTACGAGCAGTACTTC	TRBJ2-7	.	TRBV6-5	.
CASMWTGGNTEAFF	TGTGCCAGTATGTGGACAGGGGGAAACACTGAAGCTTTCTTT	TRBJ1-1	TRBD1	TRBV19	.
CASGTGEGTEAFF	TGTGCCAGTGGGACAGGGGAGGGTACTGAAGCTTTCTTT	TRBJ1-1	TRBD1	TRBV2	.
CASSLGDTQYF	TGTGCCAGCAGCTTAGGCGATACGCAGTATTTT	TRBJ2-3	.	TRBV11-2	.
CASSLAGYSTYSNTGELFF	TGTGCCAGCAGCTTGGCGGGGTACTCTACCTACTCGAACACCGGGGAGCTGTTTTTT	TRBJ2-2	.	TRBV5-5	.
CASSLGLAGTGELFF	TGCGCCAGCAGCTTGGGGCTAGCGGGGACCGGGGAGCTGTTTTTT	TRBJ2-2	TRBD2	TRBV5-1	.
CASSGTGNRADTQYF	TGTGCCAGCAGCGGAACCGGGAATCGGGCAGATACGCAGTATTTT	TRBJ2-3	.	TRBV28	once
CASSTGLGTDTQYF	TGTGCCAGCAGCACCGGGCTGGGCACAGATACGCAGTATTTT	TRBJ2-3	.	TRBV5-4	.
CSAPGWETQYF	TGCAGTGCCCCAGGATGGGAGACCCAGTACTTC	TRBJ2-5	.	TRBV20-1	.
CASSGWSAVGNSPLHF	TGTGCCAGCAGTGGCTGGTCGGCAGTGGGGAATTCACCCCTCCACTTT	TRBJ1-6	.	TRBV6-1	.
CASSPGTIAYNSPLHF	TGTGCCAGCAGTCCGGGGACAATCGCGTATAATTCACCCCTCCACTTT	TRBJ1-6	.	TRBV27	.
CASTTGASSYNEQFF	TGTGCCAGCACTACCGGAGCCTCGTCCTACAATGAGCAGTTCTTC	TRBJ2-1	.	TRBV7-2	.
CASSLVSQGMNYGYTF	TGTGCCAGCAGCTTAGTGAGCCAGGGGATGAACTATGGCTACACCTTC	TRBJ1-2	.	TRBV7-2	.
CASSQGQGARWETQYF	TGTGCCAGCAGCCAAGGACAGGGGGCGCGGTGGGAGACCCAGTACTTC	TRBJ2-5	TRBD1	TRBV5-6	.